These 31 T cell receptor beta chains came from one sample sequenced in a study of T cells after yellow fever vaccination. In TCRdb, the 5' RACE reads were re-called with MiXCR into one record per CDR3 protein. There are 450,000 to 550,000 distinct CDR3 sequences in the sample; about 19% occur only once, and approximately 15% lies in the top ten. The sequences come from PBMCs, collected 15 days after the yellow fever booster vaccination. These receptors came from a young man who received the YFV17D yellow fever vaccine.

The genes are TRBV20-1 and TRBJ2-3; D is possibly TRBD1 (5 bases). Germline V gives CDR1 DFQATT, CDR2 SNEGSKA (reference sequence). The CDR3 loop spans 12 amino acids. V lost 5 bases, J lost 8 bases, and 14 bases lay in between. CDR3 DNA sequence: TGCAGTGCTCGCGCGGCAGGGTCTACGCAGTATTTT. This encodes CSARAAGSTQYF.

This clonotype was seen a few times. V is TRBV5-1 and J is TRBJ2-3; D is tentatively TRBD1 or TRBD2 (6 bases each). The CDR3 is made up of 15 amino acids. Germline values: CDR1 SGHRS, CDR2 YFSETQ. Trimming removed 4 bases at V and 6 bases at J, with 18 bases between. The CDR3 sequence is CASSGALGGLDTQYF. CDR3 DNA: TGCGCCAGCAGCGGAGCCTTGGGGGGCCTCGATACGCAGTATTTT. Combining the CDR3 with reference TRBV5-1 and TRBJ2-3 gives the whole variable domain KAGVTQTPRYLIKTRGQQVTLSCSPISGHRSVSWYQQTPGQGLQFLFEYFSETQRNKGNFPGRFSGRQFSNSRSEMNVSTLELGDSALYLCASSGALGGLDTQYFGPGTRLTVL.

The chain has TRBV7-2 and TRBJ2-1, with 8 nucleotides matching TRBD2. The CDR3 runs to 17 residues. V dropped 5 bases and J dropped 1; count of bases not matched to a gene: 10. CDR1 and CDR2 (germline): SGHTA, FQGNSA. CDR3 amino acids: CASSRTLLAGSYNEQFF. CDR3 DNA: TGTGCCAGCAGCCGTACCCTATTAGCGGGGTCCTACAATGAGCAGTTCTTC.

The J gene is TRBJ2-7, the V gene TRBV12-3 or TRBV12-4; D perhaps matches TRBD1 (5 bases). Trimming pared 1 base from V and 7 bases from J, leaving 14 bases between. The CDR3 has 14 residues. CDR3 nucleotide sequence: TGTGCCAGCAGTTTAGGGGGTGGTCGGACAGAGCAGTACTTC. Encoded protein: CASSLGGGRTEQYF.

CDR3 sequence reads: CASSYSSGTYQETQYF. Written as DNA, the CDR3 is TGTGCCAGCAGTTACTCGTCAGGGACCTACCAAGAGACCCAGTACTTC. The rearrangement joins TRBV6-5 to TRBJ2-5; the D call may be TRBD1 or TRBD2 (5 bases each). CDR1 is MNHEY, CDR2 SVGAGI, per germline. The CDR3 covers 16 residues. With 0 bases removed from V and 0 bases from J, the gap between germline ends came to 11 bases.

The table lists this clonotype with a few counts. J is TRBJ2-3 and V is TRBV18; tentative D call: TRBD1 (6 bases). CDR1 is KGHSH, CDR2 LQKENI, per germline. The CDR3 sequence is 16 residues long. Trimming removed 1 base at V and 2 bases at J, with 13 bases between. As DNA, the CDR3 is TGTGCCAGCTCACCACGTACAGGGATTATCACAGATACGCAGTATTTT. It codes for CASSPRTGIITDTQYF. Drawing the rest from reference TRBV18 and TRBJ2-3, the complete variable domain is NAGVMQNPRHLVRRRGQEARLRCSPMKGHSHVYWYRQLPEEGLKFMVYLQKENIIDESGMPKERFSAEFPKEGPSILRIQQVVRGDSAAYFCASSPRTGIITDTQYFGPGTRLTVL.

This clonotype was picked up a small number of times. The rearrangement uses TRBV20-1 and TRBJ2-5; no firm D call. V was pared by 6 bases and J by 3 bases, with 5 bases between. CDR3 length equals 10 residues. Per germline, CDR1 DFQATT and CDR2 SNEGSKA (reference sequence). The CDR3 region is CSATEETQYF. CDR3 sequence (DNA): TGCAGTGCCACAGAAGAGACCCAGTACTTC.

The V and J genes are TRBV5-1 and TRBJ2-1, with D tentatively TRBD2 (6 bases). V dropped 0 bases and J dropped 12 bases, with 19 bases sitting between them. This CDR3 is 15 amino acids long. Germline CDR1 and CDR2: SGHRS and YFSETQ. The CDR3: CASSLAGSRDFRQFF. Written as DNA, the CDR3 is TGCGCCAGCAGCTTGGCCGGGTCGAGGGACTTTCGGCAGTTCTTC.

This clonotype was seen a few times. The V call is TRBV7-2, the J call TRBJ1-4, with D unclear. This CDR3 region has 14 residues. Germline V gene lookup returns CDR1 SGHTA and CDR2 FQGNSA. The V end lost 5 bases, the J end lost 7 bases, and 14 bases lay between the germline ends. The CDR3 DNA sequence: TGTGCCAGCAGCCCCTTCCCGGCCGTTGAAAAACTGTTTTTT. Its translation is CASSPFPAVEKLFF.

J is TRBJ1-1 and V is TRBV29-1, with 9 bases identical to TRBD1. This CDR3 spans 14 amino acids. Germline V gene sequence: CDR1 SQVTM, CDR2 ANQGSEA. The V and J ends lost 2 bases and 6 bases, in that order; junction bases with no gene match: 7. CDR3 residues: CSVEKSTGGAEAFF. The CDR3 nucleotides read TGCAGCGTTGAAAAGTCGACAGGGGGGGCTGAAGCTTTCTTT.

The J gene is TRBJ2-3, the V gene TRBV18, with D unresolved. The CDR3 loop spans 13 amino acids. Deletions cut 3 bases from V and 4 bases from J, with 8 bases between. The germline V gene encodes CDR1 KGHSH and CDR2 LQKENI. The CDR3 loop reads CASSPQEPDTQYF. The CDR3 nucleotides read TGTGCCAGCTCACCCCAGGAGCCAGATACGCAGTATTTT.

This clonotype was recorded many times. The chain couples TRBV12-3 or TRBV12-4 to TRBJ1-5; no definite D call. The CDR3 spans 14 residues. Trimming left V 5 bases short and J 1 base short, with 9 bases between. The CDR3 bases are TGTGCCAGCAGTGCAGAGGGAAGCAATCAGCCCCAGCATTTT. Its protein is CASSAEGSNQPQHF.

This clonotype is a singleton in its sample. The chain recombines TRBV7-2 with TRBJ2-2, with D perhaps assigned TRBD1 or TRBD2 (5 bases each). Per germline, CDR1 SGHTA and CDR2 FQGNSA. Trimming removed 4 bases from V and 5 bases from J, with 14 bases in between. CDR3 size: 15 residues. The CDR3 loop reads CASSSSGHRTGELFF. In DNA, the CDR3 is TGTGCCAGCAGCTCAAGCGGACATAGGACCGGGGAGCTGTTTTTT.

The chain joins TRBV5-1 to TRBJ2-1; the match to TRBD2 covers 11 bases. Trimming took 3 bases from V and 4 from J; bases not matched to a gene: 15. CDR3 length: 19 residues. The germline V gene has CDR1 SGHRS and CDR2 YFSETQ. The DNA for the CDR3 is TGCGCCAGCAGCTCGTTACCCGGGACTAGCGGTGGGGTTTACAATGAGCAGTTCTTC. Protein sequence: CASSSLPGTSGGVYNEQFF.

The chain uses TRBV7-9 and TRBJ2-1; D is perhaps TRBD2 (5 bases). Per germline, CDR1 SEHNR and CDR2 FQNEAQ (reference sequence). The CDR3 extends over 14 amino acids. V was cut by 3 bases and J by 9 bases, with 15 bases left in between. DNA of the CDR3: TGTGCCAGCAGCTTTATTGAGGGTAGGGTTGAGCAGTTCTTC. Translation gives CASSFIEGRVEQFF.

V usage is TRBV9 and J usage is TRBJ1-3; D gene unclear. The CDR3 covers 14 residues. V gave up 3 bases and J gave up 2 bases, with 9 bases separating them. Per the germline V gene, CDR1 is SGDLS and CDR2 is YYNGEE. The CDR3 nucleotides are TGTGCCAGCAGCGCGCCCGGGGCTGGAAACACCATATATTTT. It codes for CASSAPGAGNTIYF.

The J gene is TRBJ2-1, the V gene TRBV28, with 9 bases fitting TRBD2. Per germline, CDR1 MDHEN and CDR2 SYDVKM. V dropped 2 bases and J dropped 7; count of bases not matched to a gene: 6. The CDR3 runs 15 residues. The CDR3 sequence: CASSLRLAGTNEQFF. The CDR3 nucleotides read TGTGCCAGCAGTTTACGGCTAGCGGGAACGAATGAGCAGTTCTTC.

The chain is built from TRBV28 and TRBJ1-4, with no clear D. Trimming stripped 4 bases from V and 5 bases from J, with 8 bases between. Germline CDR1 reads MDHEN; CDR2 reads SYDVKM. The CDR3 contains 13 residues. CDR3 DNA: TGTGCCAGCAGTTACCGACGGAATGAAAAACTGTTTTTT. Amino acids: CASSYRRNEKLFF.

The rearrangement joins TRBV6-1 to TRBJ2-7; D uncertain. CDR1 MNHNS and CDR2 SASEGT come from the germline V gene. The CDR3 covers 15 residues. Trimming left V 6 bases short and J 2 bases short, with 17 bases between. For the CDR3, the DNA is TGTGCCAGCAGACCAGGACCCATCACCCCCTACGAGCAGTACTTC. Translated: CASRPGPITPYEQYF.

The V call is TRBV29-1, the J call TRBJ2-1, with D tentatively TRBD1 (6 bases). Germline CDR1 is SQVTM and CDR2 is ANQGSEA. Trimming removed 3 bases from V and 1 base from J, with 7 bases in between. This CDR3 has 13 amino acids. The CDR3: CSVEGASYNEQFF. In nucleotides, the CDR3 is TGCAGCGTTGAGGGGGCTTCCTACAATGAGCAGTTCTTC.

Of note for this clonotype: At one of its ends the junction is not consistent with the germline gene, which may arise from a read error. CDR3: CASSFGDPPAF. CDR3 bases: TGTGCCAGCAGCTTTGGGGACCCCCCGGCCTTC. This chain connects TRBV7-2 to TRBJ2-5; perhaps D is TRBD1 or TRBD2 (5 bases each). This CDR3 contains 11 residues. The V gene's germline CDR1 is SGHTA and CDR2 FQGNSA.

The chain has TRBV5-1 and TRBJ2-7; 7 nucleotides line up with TRBD2. Germline assignment: CDR1 SGHRS and CDR2 YFSETQ. The CDR3 contains 15 residues. The junction had 12 bases not matched to a gene; V was cut back by 0 bases and J by 9 bases. As DNA, the CDR3 is TGCGCCAGCAGCTTGGTCGCGGGAGTACCGTCGGGGCAGTACTTC. This translates into CASSLVAGVPSGQYF.

Only a few counts were recorded for this clonotype. This chain connects TRBV6-1 to TRBJ1-2, with 9 bases fitting TRBD1. This CDR3 region has 13 residues. CDR1 is MNHNS, CDR2 SASEGT, per germline. Germline trimming cut 7 bases from V and 7 bases from J; bases unmatched to any gene: 7. CDR3 sequence: CASKNTGGRGYTF. CDR3 coding DNA: TGTGCCAGCAAGAACACAGGGGGCCGTGGCTACACCTTC.

This clonotype was counted between two and nine times. The chain joins TRBV20-1 to TRBJ2-1; D gene ambiguous. The CDR3 extends over 11 amino acids. Trimming stripped 1 base from V and 8 bases from J, with 6 bases between. Germline V CDR1 and CDR2: DFQATT, SNEGSKA (reference sequence). The DNA of the CDR3 is TGCAGTGCTAGAGTCTTCGATGAGCAGTTCTTC. Its protein product is CSARVFDEQFF.

The V call is TRBV24-1, the J call TRBJ2-3; no clear D gene. Germline V gene data show CDR1 as KGHDR and CDR2 as SFDVKD. The CDR3 covers 12 residues. The ends were cut back, 5 bases at V and 0 bases at J, with 2 bases in the middle. CDR3 protein: CATSASTDTQYF. The CDR3 nucleotides read TGTGCCACCAGTGCCAGCACAGATACGCAGTATTTT.

The J gene is TRBJ2-1, the V gene TRBV4-1; D might be TRBD2 (5 bases). Trimming cost V 1 base and J 8 bases, with 12 bases left between them. The CDR3 covers 14 residues. CDR1 and CDR2 from the germline V gene are MGHRA and YSYEKL. The CDR3 region is CASSQVEGGDEQFF. For the CDR3, the DNA is TGCGCCAGCAGCCAAGTCGAAGGAGGCGATGAGCAGTTCTTC.

The V call is TRBV12-3 or TRBV12-4, the J call TRBJ1-2; 7 positions match TRBD1. The CDR3 is 13 residues long. Trimming took 6 bases from V and 8 from J; bases not matched to a gene: 9. CDR3 DNA sequence: TGTGCCAGCAGAAGACAGGGTGAAGAAGGCTACACCTTC. Amino acid sequence: CASRRQGEEGYTF.

This clonotype was seen a few times. CDR3 region: CASSQEVNVGKENTEAFF. CDR3 coding DNA: TGTGCCAGCAGCCAAGAAGTGAACGTGGGGAAGGAGAACACTGAAGCTTTCTTT. The rearrangement links TRBV4-2 to TRBJ1-1; D gene ambiguous. The CDR3 runs to 18 residues. Between the trimmed V and J ends, which lost 0 bases and 1 base, there was a span of 18 bases. Per the germline V gene, CDR1 is LGHNA and CDR2 is YNFKEQ.

The chain uses TRBV12-3 or TRBV12-4 and TRBJ1-4; D is possibly TRBD1 (5 bases). The CDR3 consists of 14 residues. The V end was cut by 6 bases, the J end by 7 bases, with 15 bases between. The CDR3 spells CASRADSGGEKLFF. The CDR3 nucleotides are TGTGCCAGCAGGGCAGACTCGGGGGGTGAAAAACTGTTTTTT.

This clonotype was detected only a few times. This chain links TRBV18 with TRBJ1-5; D gene uncertain. CDR3 length equals 17 residues. Per the germline V gene, CDR1 is KGHSH and CDR2 is LQKENI. The ends were cut back, 3 bases at V and 2 bases at J, with 17 bases in the middle. The chain's CDR3 is CASSPPPRVDRNQPQHF. The CDR3 nucleotides are TGTGCCAGCTCACCCCCTCCGAGGGTCGACCGCAATCAGCCCCAGCATTTT.

Turning to this clonotype: One end of the junction is discordant with germline, which a read error may explain. The chain has TRBV7-2 and TRBJ1-2; D not resolved. This CDR3 is built from 13 residues. The germline CDR1 and CDR2 sequences are SGHTA and FQGNSA. CDR3 bases: TGTGCCAGCAGCTTAGTCGCCTCGTCCACGGCGGATTTC. This encodes CASSLVASSTADF.